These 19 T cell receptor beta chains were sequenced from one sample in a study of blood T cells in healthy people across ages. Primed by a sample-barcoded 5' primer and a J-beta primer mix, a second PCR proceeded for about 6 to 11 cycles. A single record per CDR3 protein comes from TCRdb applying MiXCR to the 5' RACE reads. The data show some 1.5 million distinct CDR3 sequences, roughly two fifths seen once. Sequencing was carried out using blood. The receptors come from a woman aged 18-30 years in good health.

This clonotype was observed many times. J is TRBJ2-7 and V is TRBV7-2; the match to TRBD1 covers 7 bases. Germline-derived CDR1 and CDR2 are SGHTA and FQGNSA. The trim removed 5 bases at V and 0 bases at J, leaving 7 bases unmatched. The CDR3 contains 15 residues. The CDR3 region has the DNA TGTGCCAGCAGCCCGCGACAGGGCCCCTCCTACGAGCAGTACTTC. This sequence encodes CASSPRQGPSYEQYF.

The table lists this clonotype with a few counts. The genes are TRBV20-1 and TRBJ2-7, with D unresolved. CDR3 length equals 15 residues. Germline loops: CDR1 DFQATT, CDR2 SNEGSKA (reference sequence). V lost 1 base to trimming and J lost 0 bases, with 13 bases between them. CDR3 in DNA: TGCAGTGCTAGAGCCACGCGCCTCAACTCCTACGAGCAGTACTTC. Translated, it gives CSARATRLNSYEQYF.

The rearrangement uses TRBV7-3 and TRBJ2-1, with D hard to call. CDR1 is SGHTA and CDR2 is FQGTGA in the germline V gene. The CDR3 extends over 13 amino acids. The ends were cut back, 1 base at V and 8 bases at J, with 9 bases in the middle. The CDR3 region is CASSLSLVDEQFF. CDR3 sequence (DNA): TGTGCCAGCAGCTTAAGTCTCGTCGATGAGCAGTTCTTC.

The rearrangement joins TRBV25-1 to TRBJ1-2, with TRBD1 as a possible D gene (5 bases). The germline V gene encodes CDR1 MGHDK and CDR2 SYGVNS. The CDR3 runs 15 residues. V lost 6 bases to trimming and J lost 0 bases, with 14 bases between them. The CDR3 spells CASSAGQRANYGYTF. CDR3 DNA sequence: TGTGCCAGCAGCGCTGGACAAAGAGCTAACTATGGCTACACCTTC.

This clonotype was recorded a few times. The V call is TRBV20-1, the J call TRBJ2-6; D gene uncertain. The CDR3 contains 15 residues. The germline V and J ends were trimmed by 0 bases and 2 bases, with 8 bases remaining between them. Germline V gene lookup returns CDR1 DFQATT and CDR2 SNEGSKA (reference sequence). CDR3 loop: CSARDRSAGANVLTF. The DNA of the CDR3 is TGCAGTGCTAGAGACAGATCAGCTGGGGCCAACGTCCTGACTTTC.

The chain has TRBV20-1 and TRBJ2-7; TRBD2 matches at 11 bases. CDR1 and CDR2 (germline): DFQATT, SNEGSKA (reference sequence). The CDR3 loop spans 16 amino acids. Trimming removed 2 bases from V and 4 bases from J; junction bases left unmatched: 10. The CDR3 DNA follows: TGCAGTGCTAGAATCGGACTAGCGGGTAAAGGGTACGAGCAGTACTTC. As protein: CSARIGLAGKGYEQYF.

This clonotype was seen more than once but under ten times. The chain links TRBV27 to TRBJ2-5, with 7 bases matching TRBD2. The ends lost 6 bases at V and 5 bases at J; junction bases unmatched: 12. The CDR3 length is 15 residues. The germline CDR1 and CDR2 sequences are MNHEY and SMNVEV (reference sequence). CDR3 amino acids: CASSYGRGRDETQYF. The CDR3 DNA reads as TGTGCCAGCAGCTATGGGCGAGGGAGGGATGAGACCCAGTACTTC.

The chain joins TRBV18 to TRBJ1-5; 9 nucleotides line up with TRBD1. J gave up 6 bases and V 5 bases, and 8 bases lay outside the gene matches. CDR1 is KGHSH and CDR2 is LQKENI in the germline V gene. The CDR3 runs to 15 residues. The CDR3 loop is CASSTDRGSSQPQHF. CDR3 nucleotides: TGTGCCAGCTCAACGGACAGGGGTTCGTCTCAGCCCCAGCATTTT.

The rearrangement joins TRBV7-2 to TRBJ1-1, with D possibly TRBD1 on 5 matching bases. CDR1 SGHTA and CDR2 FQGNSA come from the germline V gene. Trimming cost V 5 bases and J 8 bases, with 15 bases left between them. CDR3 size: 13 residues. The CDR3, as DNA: TGTGCCAGCAGCCCGGGTATTGGGGGAGAAGCTTTCTTT. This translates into CASSPGIGGEAFF.

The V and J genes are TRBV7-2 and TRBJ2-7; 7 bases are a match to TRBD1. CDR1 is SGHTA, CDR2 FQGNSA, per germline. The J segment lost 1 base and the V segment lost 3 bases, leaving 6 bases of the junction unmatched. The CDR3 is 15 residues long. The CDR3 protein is CASSFEDRLSYEQYF. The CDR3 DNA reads TGTGCCAGCAGCTTTGAGGACAGGCTATCCTACGAGCAGTACTTC.

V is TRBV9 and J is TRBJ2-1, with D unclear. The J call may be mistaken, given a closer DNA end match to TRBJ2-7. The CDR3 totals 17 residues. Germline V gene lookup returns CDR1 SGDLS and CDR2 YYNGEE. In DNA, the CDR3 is TGTGCCAGCAGCGTAGATATTAGCCTTAGCTCCTACAATGAGCAGTACTTC. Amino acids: CASSVDISLSSYNEQYF.

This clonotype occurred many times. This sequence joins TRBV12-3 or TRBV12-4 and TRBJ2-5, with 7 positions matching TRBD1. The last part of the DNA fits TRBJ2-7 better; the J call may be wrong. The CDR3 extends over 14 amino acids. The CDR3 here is CASRQNRGVNEQYF. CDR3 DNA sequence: TGTGCCAGCAGGCAGAACAGGGGAGTCAACGAGCAGTACTTC.

CDR3 sequence: CSARDLANYNEQFF. CDR3 bases: TGCAGTGCTAGAGATCTAGCGAACTACAATGAGCAGTTCTTC. The V gene is TRBV20-1, the J gene TRBJ2-1, with D possibly TRBD2 on 6 matching bases. Per germline, CDR1 DFQATT and CDR2 SNEGSKA (reference sequence). V lost 0 bases and J 3 bases, leaving 9 bases between the germline ends. There are 14 residues in the CDR3.

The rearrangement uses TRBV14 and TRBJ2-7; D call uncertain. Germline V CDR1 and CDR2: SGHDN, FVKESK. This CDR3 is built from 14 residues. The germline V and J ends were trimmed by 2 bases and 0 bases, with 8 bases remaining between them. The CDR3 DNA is TGTGCCAGCAGCCAACAGGTCGGCTCCTACGAGCAGTACTTC. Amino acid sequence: CASSQQVGSYEQYF. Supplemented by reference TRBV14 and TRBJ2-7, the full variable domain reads EAGVTQFPSHSVIEKGQTVTLRCDPISGHDNLYWYRRVMGKEIKFLLHFVKESKQDESGMPNNRFLAERTGGTYSTLKVQPAELEDSGVYFCASSQQVGSYEQYFGPGTRLTVT.

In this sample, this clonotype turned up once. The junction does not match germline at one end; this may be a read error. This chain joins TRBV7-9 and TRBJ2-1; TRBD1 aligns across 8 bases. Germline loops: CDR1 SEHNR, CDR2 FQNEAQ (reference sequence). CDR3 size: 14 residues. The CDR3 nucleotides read TGTGCCAGCAGCTCCCGGCGGACAGGGTTTGAGCGGTTCTTC. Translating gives CASSSRRTGFERFF.

In DNA form, the CDR3 reads TGTGCCAGCAGCTTAGCAACAGTGGGGAATGGCTACACCTTC. Translation: CASSLATVGNGYTF. V usage is TRBV7-9 and J usage is TRBJ1-2; the D is unclear. Trimming took 0 bases from V and 6 from J, leaving 11 bases between them. The CDR3 has 14 amino acids. Germline V CDR1 and CDR2: SEHNR, FQNEAQ (reference sequence).

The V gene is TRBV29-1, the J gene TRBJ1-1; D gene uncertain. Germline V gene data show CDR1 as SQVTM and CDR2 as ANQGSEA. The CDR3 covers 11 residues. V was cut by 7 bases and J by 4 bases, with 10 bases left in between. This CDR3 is CSAMVGTEAFF. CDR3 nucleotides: TGCAGCGCCATGGTAGGCACTGAAGCTTTCTTT.

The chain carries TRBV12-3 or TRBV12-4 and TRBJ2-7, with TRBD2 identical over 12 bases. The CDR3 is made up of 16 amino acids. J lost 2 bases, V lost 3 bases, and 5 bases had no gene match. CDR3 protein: CASSLRLAGAAYEQYF. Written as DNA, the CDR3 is TGTGCCAGCAGTTTGAGACTAGCGGGAGCCGCCTACGAGCAGTACTTC.

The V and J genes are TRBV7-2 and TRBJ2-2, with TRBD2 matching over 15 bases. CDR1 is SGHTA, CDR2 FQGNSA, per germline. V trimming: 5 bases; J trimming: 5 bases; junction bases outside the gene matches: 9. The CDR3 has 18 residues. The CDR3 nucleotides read TGTGCCAGCAGCGTTCCTCCGGGACTAGCGGGAGGTACCGGGGAGCTGTTTTTT. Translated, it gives CASSVPPGLAGGTGELFF. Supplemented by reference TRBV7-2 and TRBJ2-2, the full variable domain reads GAGVSQSPSNKVTEKGKDVELRCDPISGHTALYWYRQSLGQGLEFLIYFQGNSAPDKSGLPSDRFSAERTGGSVSTLTIQRTQQEDSAVYLCASSVPPGLAGGTGELFFGEGSRLTVL.